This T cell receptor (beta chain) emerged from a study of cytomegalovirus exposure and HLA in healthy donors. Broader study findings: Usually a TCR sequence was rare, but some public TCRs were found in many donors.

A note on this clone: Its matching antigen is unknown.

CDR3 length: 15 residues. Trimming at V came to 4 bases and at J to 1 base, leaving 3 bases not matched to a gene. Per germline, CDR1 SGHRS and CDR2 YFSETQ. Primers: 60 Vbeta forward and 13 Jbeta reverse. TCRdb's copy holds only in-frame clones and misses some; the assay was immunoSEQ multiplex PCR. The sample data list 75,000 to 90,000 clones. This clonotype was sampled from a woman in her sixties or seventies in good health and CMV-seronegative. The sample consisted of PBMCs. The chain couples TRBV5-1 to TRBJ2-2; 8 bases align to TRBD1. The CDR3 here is CASSRGTGNTGELFF. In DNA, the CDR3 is TGCGCCAGCAGCAGGGGGACAGGGAACACCGGGGAGCTGTTTTTT.